The 11 T cell receptor beta chains listed next were all sequenced from one sample in a study of Graves' ophthalmopathy and Graves' hyperthyroidism. The TCR beta CDR3 regions underwent amplification from RNA transcripts. After a first-round RT-PCR with HTBI primers, a second-round multiplex PCR was run. Each CDR3 protein is one row after TCRdb ran MiXCR on the multiplex PCR reads. Of 350,000 to 450,000 distinct CDR3 sequences in the sample, 18% are singletons; the top ten hold 1.5% to 2%. Input material: peripheral blood. These receptors were collected from a woman aged 18-29 years with Graves' ophthalmopathy.

Many counts were recorded for this clonotype. The chain employs TRBV27 and TRBJ1-1; D perhaps matches TRBD1 (5 bases). Germline lookup yields CDR1 MNHEY and CDR2 SMNVEV (reference sequence). V was shortened by 1 base and J by 3 bases, with 12 bases between the two germline ends. The CDR3 contains 15 residues. The DNA for the CDR3 is TGTGCCAGCAGTTTATTCCCGGGGCGAGACACTGAAGCTTTCTTT. It specifies CASSLFPGRDTEAFF.

Ten or more counts support this clonotype. The genes are TRBV27 and TRBJ2-5, with D maybe TRBD1 (6 bases). The CDR3 consists of 15 residues. Trimming left V 6 bases short and J 4 bases short, with 18 bases between. The V gene's germline CDR1 is MNHEY and CDR2 SMNVEV (reference sequence). The CDR3 reads CASSRTDRFPETQYF. The CDR3 DNA follows: TGTGCCAGCAGCAGGACAGACAGGTTCCCAGAGACCCAGTACTTC.

This clonotype appeared many times. The chain is built from TRBV24-1 and TRBJ2-5; D perhaps matches TRBD2 (6 bases). CDR1 and CDR2 from the germline V gene are KGHDR and SFDVKD. The V gene lost 1 base and the J gene lost 5 bases, with 10 bases spanning the gap. The CDR3 covers 14 residues. In DNA form, the CDR3 reads TGTGCCACCAGTGATTTTAGGGAGGAGGAGACCCAGTACTTC. It codes for CATSDFREEETQYF.

This clonotype has a count of ten or more. This sequence joins TRBV15 and TRBJ2-5; D unclear. Germline values: CDR1 LNHNV, CDR2 YYDKDF (reference sequence). There are 14 residues in the CDR3. V was shortened by 2 bases and J by 5 bases, with 12 bases between the two germline ends. Written as DNA, the CDR3 is TGTGCCACCAGCAGACCCGTTGGTATGGAGACCCAGTACTTC. Translated: CATSRPVGMETQYF.

This clonotype was recorded many times. The chain joins TRBV6-2 or TRBV6-3 to TRBJ1-2, with D unresolved. This CDR3 comprises 15 residues. In germline, CDR1 is MNHEY, CDR2 SVGEGT. Trimming took 5 bases from V and 6 from J, leaving 19 bases between them. The CDR3 is CASSHGGFIPNGYTF. The CDR3 DNA is TGTGCCAGCAGTCATGGTGGGTTCATTCCCAATGGCTACACCTTC.

The V gene is TRBV3-1, the J gene TRBJ2-5; 8 nucleotides agree with TRBD2. The CDR3 has 17 amino acids. From germline, CDR1 is LGHDT and CDR2 YNNKEL (reference sequence). The V gene end was trimmed by 2 bases and the J gene end by 4 bases; junction bases not matched to a gene: 12. The CDR3 region is CASSQRRPGLERETQYF. DNA of the CDR3: TGTGCCAGCAGCCAAAGGAGGCCGGGACTAGAGAGAGAGACCCAGTACTTC.

This clonotype was counted many times. Mismatch with germline at one junction end may stem from a read error. The chain couples TRBV7-8 to TRBJ2-2, with 12 bases that match TRBD2. Looked up from germline, CDR1 is SGHVS and CDR2 is FQNEAQ. The CDR3 is made up of 16 amino acids. The CDR3 DNA reads as TGTGCCAGCAGCTTAGAGGGACTAGCGGGCACCAGGGAGCTGTTTTTT. This gives the protein CASSLEGLAGTRELFF. Based on the CDR3 plus reference TRBV7-8 and TRBJ2-2, the full variable domain is GAGVSQSPRYKVAKRGQDVALRCDPISGHVSLFWYQQALGQGPEFLTYFQNEAQLDKSGLPSDRFFAERPEGSVSTLKIQRTQQEDSAVYLCASSLEGLAGTRELFFGEGSRLTVL.

This clonotype was detected many times. V and J are TRBV2 and TRBJ1-5; tentatively, D is TRBD1 (5 bases). V was cut by 6 bases and J by 2 bases, with 20 bases left in between. This CDR3 comprises 17 residues. Germline loops: CDR1 SNHLY, CDR2 FYNNEI. The CDR3 DNA follows: TGTGCCAGCAGCCCGACGAAGACGACAGTTCGCAATCAGCCCCAGCATTTT. Translation: CASSPTKTTVRNQPQHF. The variable domain in full, completed from reference TRBV2 and TRBJ1-5, reads EPEVTQTPSHQVTQMGQEVILRCVPISNHLYFYWYRQILGQKVEFLVSFYNNEISEKSEIFDDQFSVERPDGSNFTLKIRSTKLEDSAMYFCASSPTKTTVRNQPQHFGDGTRLSIL.

This clonotype was picked up many times. J is TRBJ2-5 and V is TRBV4-1, with a possible D match to TRBD1 (6 bases). The CDR3 contains 13 residues. Trimming took 5 bases from V and 5 from J, leaving 12 bases between them. CDR1 MGHRA and CDR2 YSYEKL come from the germline V gene. CDR3 bases: TGCGCCAGCAGCTTAACTCAGGGGGAGACCCAGTACTTC. It is translated as CASSLTQGETQYF.

The table lists this clonotype with many counts. V gene TRBV6-2 or TRBV6-3 combines with J gene TRBJ2-7; tentatively, D is TRBD2 (5 bases). This CDR3 comprises 15 residues. Germline lookup yields CDR1 MNHEY and CDR2 SVGEGT. The V gene lost 2 bases and the J gene lost 0 bases, with 11 bases spanning the gap. As DNA, the CDR3 is TGTGCCAGCAGTTACGGCGGGCTTAGCTCCTACGAGCAGTACTTC. Translated: CASSYGGLSSYEQYF.

This clonotype was picked up many times. The chain recombines TRBV6-2 or TRBV6-3 with TRBJ2-7, with no clear D. Between the trimmed V and J ends, which lost 5 bases and 3 bases, there was a span of 17 bases. Germline CDR1 and CDR2: MNHEY and SVGEGT. The CDR3 totals 15 residues. The CDR3 spells CASSKDGRPYYEQYF. The CDR3, as DNA: TGTGCCAGCAGTAAGGACGGAAGACCCTACTACGAGCAGTACTTC.